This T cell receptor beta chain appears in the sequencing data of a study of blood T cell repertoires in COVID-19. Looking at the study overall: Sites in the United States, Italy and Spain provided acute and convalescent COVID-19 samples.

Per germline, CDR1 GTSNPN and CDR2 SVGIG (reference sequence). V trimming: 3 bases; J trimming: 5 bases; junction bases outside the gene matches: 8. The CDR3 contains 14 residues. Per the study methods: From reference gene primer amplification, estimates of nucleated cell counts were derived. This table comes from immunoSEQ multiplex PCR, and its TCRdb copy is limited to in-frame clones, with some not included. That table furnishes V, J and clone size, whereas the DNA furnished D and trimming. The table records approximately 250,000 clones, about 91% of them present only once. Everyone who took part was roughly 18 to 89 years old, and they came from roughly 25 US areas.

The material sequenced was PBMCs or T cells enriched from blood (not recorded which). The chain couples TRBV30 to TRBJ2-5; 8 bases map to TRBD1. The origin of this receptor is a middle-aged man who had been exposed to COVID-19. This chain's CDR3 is CAWRTPGGRETQYF. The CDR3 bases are TGTGCCTGGAGGACCCCAGGGGGCAGGGAGACCCAGTACTTC. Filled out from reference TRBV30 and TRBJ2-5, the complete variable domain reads SQTIHQWPATLVQPVGSPLSLECTVEGTSNPNLYWYRQAAGRGLQLLFYSVGIGQISSEVPQNLSASRPQDRQFILSSKKLLLSDSGFYLCAWRTPGGRETQYFGPGTRLLVL.